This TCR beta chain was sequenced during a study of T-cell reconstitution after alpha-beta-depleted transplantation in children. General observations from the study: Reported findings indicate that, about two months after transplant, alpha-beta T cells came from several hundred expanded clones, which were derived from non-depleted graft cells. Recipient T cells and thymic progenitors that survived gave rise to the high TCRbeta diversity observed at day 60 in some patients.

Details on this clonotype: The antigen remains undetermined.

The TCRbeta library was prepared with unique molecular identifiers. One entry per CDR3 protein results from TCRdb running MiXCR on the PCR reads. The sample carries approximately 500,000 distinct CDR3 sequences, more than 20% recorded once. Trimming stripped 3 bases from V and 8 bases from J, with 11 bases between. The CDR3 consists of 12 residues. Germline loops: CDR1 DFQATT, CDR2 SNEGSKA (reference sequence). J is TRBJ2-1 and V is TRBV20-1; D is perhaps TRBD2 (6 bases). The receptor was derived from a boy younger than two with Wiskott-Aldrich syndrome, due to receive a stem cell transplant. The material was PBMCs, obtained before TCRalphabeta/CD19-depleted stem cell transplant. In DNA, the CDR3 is TGCAGTGCTAGCCGGGGGATGGATGAGCAGTTCTTC. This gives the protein CSASRGMDEQFF.